This TCR beta chain was sequenced during a study of HIV-infected patients and healthy controls (dated by TCRdb to the mid-2010s). Study-wide context: The study tested whether deep TCR repertoire sequencing of HIV patients' small blood samples could capture immune perturbation and reconstitution. Beyond this particular receptor, the publication reports: Alpha-chain CDR3s from MAIT cells occurred at high frequency in healthy controls but were severely depleted in HIV+ repertoires. Differing numbers of distinct sequences in patients and controls hindered comparison, and size-matching assigned excessive weight to rare events in the HIV-infected data. Healthy control repertoires showed roughly threefold more distinct CDR3s and higher Shannon diversity than untreated HIV+ repertoires. HIV-infected repertoires had significantly higher mean Gini indices than controls, possibly reflecting oligoclonality. In the study, no determination of donor HLA types was made. Alpha-beta chain pairing was not determined in the samples. The use of whole blood limited sequencing depth and precluded separation of the dynamics of distinct T-cell subpopulations. Processing was restricted to sixteen HIV-infected individuals, which the authors judged to be a major constraint on the generalizability of the findings. The apparent post-therapy recovery of the Gini index in HIV-infected patients was not reproduced in size-matched repertoire data. Healthy controls shared more CDR3s between individuals than HIV+ patients, by Jaccard index and by count of highly shared sequences. Most CMV-associated CDR3s became more frequent during therapy, although their change was not significant, whereas HIV-associated CDR3s showed a significant decrease in frequency. Mean usage differed significantly between HIV-infected patients and controls for eight alpha and eight beta V genes. The study cohorts differed slightly in age and sex profile, but those differences did not account for the observed differences in diversity.

From the cysteine through the phenylalanine, the CDR3 covers 10 amino acids. This entry keeps only the CDR3 DNA: 30 bases, framed from base 1. Trimming takes 5 bases from V and 4 bases from J, and the germline ends sit 5 bases apart. The CDR1 and CDR2 encoded by the germline V gene (reference sequence) are GTSNPN and SVGIG. Whole blood was used without cell fractionation, so all unsorted peripheral T cells were reflected in the repertoire. As controls, roughly 9 uninfected healthy donors were sampled, and four of those donors gave samples twice, 2 to 3 months apart. For RNA extraction, around 2.5 ml of peripheral blood was collected into Tempus tubes. Residual genomic DNA was removed with the TURBO-DNase kit and globin mRNA was depleted with GLOBINclear. Using SuperScript III with primers targeting the alpha and beta constant regions, around 500 ng of RNA was reverse transcribed. Separate alpha and beta chain libraries were generated by chain-specific third strand synthesis with multiplexing indices. The protocol used a single primer pair to amplify all rearrangements within a chain, which avoided primer bias, and attached molecular barcodes to each cDNA molecule. The SP2 sequencing primer site and a random hexamer were carried on a 5' RACE adapter, to which purified cDNA was joined by T4 RNA Ligase 1. Second strand synthesis was primed from the SP2 site with Phusion polymerase, using slow temperature ramps to favor optimal annealing. Joined together, two random hexamer sequences that had both been added before amplification formed the 12-nucleotide barcode of each molecule. A short first PCR added P5 and P7 adapter elements plus a second index, followed by an approximately 24-cycle amplification PCR with P5s and P7 primers. Libraries received 25 to 35 PCR cycles in total, were quantified on a Qubit, sized on a Bioanalyzer, and diluted to around 4 nM. Sequencing of the normalized libraries was performed on an Illumina MiSeq with 2 x 250 paired-end kits. Into approximately 9.3 ul Tris-Cl, the reverse transcription reactions were eluted following cleanup on MinElute columns. Adapter ligations were incubated for 23 hours at 16 degrees C and subsequently purified with AMPure XP beads at a 1:1 ratio. Regarding the original processing steps: A modified Decombinator processed the demultiplexed FASTQ files and output V, J, insert and barcode information. Sequences sharing a barcode but differing from the dominant sequence were discarded as errors, and barcodes clustered at Levenshtein distance 3 were counted to estimate original cDNA molecules. The R packages ineq, vegan, igraph and RCytoscape were used for downstream analyses, with IMGT nomenclature and CDR3 definitions applied. V gene usage was calculated across distinct sequences, with every TCR tallied a single time to avoid skew from clonal expansion. Unique CDR3 amino acid sequences within a donor were connected in similarity networks whenever two sequences differed by a single Levenshtein edit. Published HIV-specific CDR3s (under 95 alpha, 650 to 850 beta) and CMV-specific CDR3s (around 12 alpha, a few hundred beta) were compiled and searched for in the repertoires. Lower sequence numbers were not the cause of the decreased diversity in patients, as random subsampling to size-matched repertoires showed. TCRdb reworked the public reads: Q25 trimming with fastp, MiXCR clone assembly, productive beta chains retained. Rows merge per CDR3 protein into single entries with the most common DNA and genes. The authors' filters were not applied to this entry. The sample table contains tens of thousands of distinct CDR3 sequences; only one count was recorded for roughly 7.9% of them. Approximately 3.9% of the sample lies in the top ten.

Notes on this clonotype: Its antigen specificity is not known. No much larger clonotype is one base removed from it; base qualities were not supplied.

This clonotype originated in an adult in good health. The sample was blood. The chain is encoded by TRBV30 joined to TRBJ2-5; a tentative D match to TRBD1 spans 5 bases. CDR3 loop: CAWQGETQYF. The bases are TGTGCCTGGCAGGGAGAGACCCAGTACTTC.